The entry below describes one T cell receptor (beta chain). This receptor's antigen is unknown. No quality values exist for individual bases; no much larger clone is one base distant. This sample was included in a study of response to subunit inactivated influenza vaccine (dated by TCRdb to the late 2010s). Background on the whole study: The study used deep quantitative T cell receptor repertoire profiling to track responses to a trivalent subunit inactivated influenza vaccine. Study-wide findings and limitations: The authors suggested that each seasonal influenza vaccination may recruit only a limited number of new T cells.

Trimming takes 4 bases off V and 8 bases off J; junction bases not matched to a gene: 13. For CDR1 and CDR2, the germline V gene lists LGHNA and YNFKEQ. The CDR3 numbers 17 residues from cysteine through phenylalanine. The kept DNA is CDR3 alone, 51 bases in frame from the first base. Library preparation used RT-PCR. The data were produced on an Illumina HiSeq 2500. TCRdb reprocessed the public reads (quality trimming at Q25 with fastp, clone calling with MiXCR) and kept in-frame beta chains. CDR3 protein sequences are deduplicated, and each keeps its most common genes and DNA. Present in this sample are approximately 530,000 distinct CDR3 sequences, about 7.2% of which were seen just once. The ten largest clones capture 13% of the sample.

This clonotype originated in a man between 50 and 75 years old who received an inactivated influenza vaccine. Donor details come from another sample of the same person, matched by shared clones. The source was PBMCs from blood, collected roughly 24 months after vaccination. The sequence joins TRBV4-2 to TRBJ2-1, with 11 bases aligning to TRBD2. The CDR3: CASSRQPLAGGGDEQFF. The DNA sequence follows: TGTGCCAGCAGCCGCCAGCCCCTAGCGGGGGGCGGGGATGAGCAGTTCTTC.